The 29 T cell receptor beta chains in this list originate from one sample, sequenced in a study of regulatory T cells in long-lasting Graves disease. TCR beta libraries were built with iRepertoire HTBI primers and Arm-PCR of CDR3 regions. TCRdb reanalysed the multiplex PCR reads using MiXCR and keeps one entry per CDR3 protein. Here the sample spans about 400,000 distinct CDR3 sequences, less than 25% being singletons. Time point reported: persistent/refractory GD, antithyroid drugs over 5 years with positive TRAb. RNA isolated from PBMCs was used to make the TCR library. The sample here was peripheral blood mononuclear cells (PBMCs), taken when the disease was refractory, from a patient treated with antithyroid drugs. The receptors stem from a female donor with Graves disease.

The chain joins TRBV29-1 to TRBJ1-2; D remains ambiguous. Trimming took off 7 bases at V and 0 bases at J, with 12 bases between the two ends. CDR1 and CDR2 (germline): SQVTM, ANQGSEA. The CDR3 extends over 13 amino acids. CDR3 residues: CSAGPQANYGYTF. CDR3 sequence (DNA): TGCAGCGCCGGCCCTCAAGCTAACTATGGCTACACCTTC.

The chain is built from TRBV27 and TRBJ2-5; no clear D. CDR3 length: 12 residues. Trimming stripped 5 bases from V and 7 bases from J, with 11 bases between. Germline loops: CDR1 MNHEY, CDR2 SMNVEV (reference sequence). The CDR3 is CASSPTEGTQYF. The CDR3 region has the DNA TGTGCCAGCAGTCCAACCGAAGGGACCCAGTACTTC.

This sequence joins TRBV20-1 and TRBJ2-5; 8 bases match TRBD2. The CDR3 has 14 amino acids. CDR1 and CDR2 (germline): DFQATT, SNEGSKA (reference sequence). With V trimmed by 1 base and J by 1 base, 2 bases remained unmatched. The chain's CDR3 is CSARVGRVQETQYF. The CDR3 DNA follows: TGCAGTGCTAGAGTCGGGAGGGTCCAAGAGACCCAGTACTTC.

At least ten counts were recorded for this clonotype. The rearrangement joins TRBV6-1 to TRBJ2-7; 7 bases map to TRBD1. CDR1 and CDR2 (germline): MNHNS, SASEGT. The CDR3 extends over 14 amino acids. The ends lost 5 bases at V and 4 bases at J; junction bases unmatched: 8. The CDR3 is CASSRRGTIYEQYF. CDR3 DNA: TGTGCCAGCAGTCGCAGGGGGACCATATACGAGCAGTACTTC.

This clonotype was detected only a few times. This chain connects TRBV6-1 to TRBJ1-3; 12 nucleotides match TRBD1. Germline-derived CDR1 and CDR2 are MNHNS and SASEGT. After removal of 6 bases from V and 0 bases from J, the junction contained 6 bases not matched to a gene. This CDR3 has 17 amino acids. In nucleotides, the CDR3 is TGTGCCAGCAGCCCCGGGACAGGGGGCCGCTCTGGAAACACCATATATTTT. Protein: CASSPGTGGRSGNTIYF.

The J gene is TRBJ2-2, the V gene TRBV6-1; D possibly corresponds to TRBD2 (5 bases). This CDR3 has 12 residues. Germline lookup yields CDR1 MNHNS and CDR2 SASEGT. Deletions cut 8 bases from V and 6 bases from J, with 10 bases between. The CDR3 DNA reads as TGTGCCAGCCTTGACTATCCCGGGGAGCTGTTTTTT. This translates into CASLDYPGELFF.

Worth noting for this clonotype: The missing conserved phenylalanine or tryptophan at the end of this CDR3 makes a read error likely. The chain is built from TRBV20-1 and TRBJ2-2; TRBD1 is a possible D gene (5 bases). In germline, CDR1 is DFQATT, CDR2 SNEGSKA (reference sequence). The CDR3 has 14 amino acids. Trimming left V 3 bases short and J 3 bases short, with 11 bases between. The CDR3 sequence: CSASIDSYTGELFL. The CDR3 DNA reads as TGCAGTGCTAGCATTGACAGTTACACCGGGGAGCTGTTTCTT.

This clonotype was found many times. The rearrangement joins TRBV7-2 to TRBJ2-7; D is undetermined. V lost 3 bases, J lost 2 bases, and 8 bases lay in between. Per the germline V gene, CDR1 is SGHTA and CDR2 is FQGNSA. CDR3 length: 13 residues. The CDR3 protein is CASSLGSTYEQYF. In DNA form, the CDR3 reads TGTGCCAGCAGCTTGGGCAGTACCTACGAGCAGTACTTC.

The chain carries TRBV2 and TRBJ2-1; 8 positions match TRBD2. The CDR3 runs to 15 residues. The germline V gene encodes CDR1 SNHLY and CDR2 FYNNEI. J was trimmed by 4 bases and V by 6 bases; bases with no gene match: 8. Here the CDR3 reads CASSPLAETYNEQFF. The CDR3 coding sequence is TGTGCCAGCAGCCCACTAGCGGAGACGTACAATGAGCAGTTCTTC. Looking up the rest from reference TRBV2 and TRBJ2-1 gives the full variable domain: EPEVTQTPSHQVTQMGQEVILRCVPISNHLYFYWYRQILGQKVEFLVSFYNNEISEKSEIFDDQFSVERPDGSNFTLKIRSTKLEDSAMYFCASSPLAETYNEQFFGPGTRLTVL.

The V call is TRBV6-2 or TRBV6-3, the J call TRBJ1-5, with D possibly TRBD1 on 6 matching bases. CDR3 length: 17 residues. Trimming stripped 6 bases from V and 1 base from J, with 19 bases between. CDR1 and CDR2 (germline): MNHEY, SVGEGT. The CDR3 nucleotides are TGTGCCAGCAGCGGGGGTGGGGGCGGATTCAGCAATCAGCCCCAGCATTTT. Protein sequence: CASSGGGGGFSNQPQHF.

In its sample, this clonotype was seen a few times. The genes are TRBV29-1 and TRBJ2-7; D is perhaps TRBD1 (5 bases). The CDR3 has 15 residues. Trimming shortened V by 4 bases and J by 7 bases, and 23 bases separated the two germline ends. The germline V gene has CDR1 SQVTM and CDR2 ANQGSEA. CDR3 sequence reads: CSVVDEVGVPQEQYF. The CDR3 region has the DNA TGCAGCGTTGTGGATGAGGTAGGGGTTCCTCAAGAGCAGTACTTC.

This clonotype has a count of ten or more. V and J are TRBV15 and TRBJ1-1, with D unclear. This CDR3 region has 14 residues. Trimming removed 4 bases at V and 0 bases at J, with 9 bases between. Germline V lookup: CDR1 LNHNV, CDR2 YYDKDF (reference sequence). The CDR3 nucleotides read TGTGCCACCAGCATGACGAACTTGAACACTGAAGCTTTCTTT. Translated, it gives CATSMTNLNTEAFF.

This clonotype was counted a few times. The rearrangement uses TRBV11-2 and TRBJ2-2; TRBD2 matches at 16 bases. The CDR3 consists of 16 residues. Per the germline V gene, CDR1 is SGHAT and CDR2 is FQNNGV. With 3 bases clipped from V and 8 bases from J, the junction kept 3 bases outside the gene matches. The CDR3 reads CASSLGTSGRGGELFF. CDR3 DNA sequence: TGTGCCAGCAGCTTGGGGACTAGCGGGAGGGGTGGGGAGCTGTTTTTT.

The J gene is TRBJ1-5, the V gene TRBV6-5; D remains unclear. This CDR3 is built from 17 residues. Germline loops: CDR1 MNHEY, CDR2 SVGAGI. V was clipped by 3 bases and J by 1 base, with 16 bases between them. CDR3 sequence reads: CASSYGFRGDSNQPQHF. CDR3 sequence (DNA): TGTGCCAGCAGTTATGGGTTCCGGGGTGACAGCAATCAGCCCCAGCATTTT.

The gene calls are TRBV4-3 and TRBJ1-1; D uncertain. The germline V gene has CDR1 LGHNA and CDR2 YSLEER. CDR3 length equals 15 residues. V was cut by 0 bases and J by 4 bases, with 12 bases left in between. CDR3 protein: CASSQDRASFTEAFF. CDR3 sequence (DNA): TGCGCCAGCAGCCAAGATAGGGCGTCTTTCACTGAAGCTTTCTTT.

Details on this clonotype: This sequence may be a read error, since a much larger clone differs from it by one base. The rearrangement links TRBV6-2 or TRBV6-3 to TRBJ1-5; D not certain. CDR1 is MNHEY and CDR2 is SVGEGT in the germline V gene. CDR3 length: 12 amino acids. Deletions cut 4 bases from V and 5 bases from J, with 6 bases between. CDR3 DNA: TGTGCCAGCAGTTGCTCGGATCAGCCCCAGCATTTT. This gives the protein CASSCSDQPQHF.

This clonotype was found many times. In DNA, the CDR3 is TGTGCCAGCAGTTTGGTGGATGGCACCGGGGAGCTGTTTTTT. Its protein product is CASSLVDGTGELFF. The chain combines TRBV2 with TRBJ2-2; D is unresolved. Trimming removed 5 bases from V and 4 bases from J, with 11 bases in between. CDR1 is SNHLY and CDR2 is FYNNEI in the germline V gene. The CDR3 contains 14 residues.

This clonotype was picked up many times. The rearrangement uses TRBV28 and TRBJ1-5, with no clear D. This CDR3 comprises 12 residues. The ends were cut back, 1 base at V and 9 bases at J, with 7 bases in the middle. Per the germline V gene, CDR1 is MDHEN and CDR2 is SYDVKM. CDR3 residues: CASSLFRGPQHF. The CDR3 coding sequence is TGTGCCAGCAGTTTATTTCGTGGGCCCCAGCATTTT.

This clonotype was counted between two and nine times. This chain uses TRBV6-2 or TRBV6-3 with TRBJ2-2; 9 bases agree with TRBD1. The CDR3 extends over 17 amino acids. V lost 2 bases and J lost 6; bases outside the gene matches: 10. CDR1 is MNHEY and CDR2 is SVGEGT in the germline V gene. CDR3 bases: TGTGCCAGCAGTTACGGGGGGGGACAGGGTCGACCCGGGGAGCTGTTTTTT. This gives the protein CASSYGGGQGRPGELFF.

This clonotype appeared many times. This chain connects TRBV28 to TRBJ1-2; TRBD1 aligns across 8 bases. The ends lost 7 bases at V and 8 bases at J; junction bases unmatched: 12. CDR1 is MDHEN and CDR2 is SYDVKM in the germline V gene. This CDR3 region has 14 residues. The CDR3 protein is CASTTQGALGGYTF. The CDR3 bases are TGTGCCAGCACGACTCAGGGGGCGCTTGGAGGCTACACCTTC.

V and J are TRBV28 and TRBJ2-2; possibly TRBD2 for D (5 bases). CDR1 and CDR2 (germline): MDHEN, SYDVKM. The CDR3 covers 15 residues. V dropped 3 bases and J dropped 4 bases, with 12 bases sitting between them. CDR3 in amino acids: CASSLGSGPTGELFF. The CDR3 bases are TGTGCCAGCAGTTTGGGAAGCGGACCCACCGGGGAGCTGTTTTTT.

The sample holds many counts of this clonotype. The chain uses TRBV28 and TRBJ2-2; 8 bases match TRBD2. The V gene end was trimmed by 8 bases and the J gene end by 7 bases; junction bases not matched to a gene: 6. The CDR3 totals 13 residues. Germline V lookup: CDR1 MDHEN, CDR2 SYDVKM. The CDR3 loop is CASRAGVIGELFF. The CDR3 bases are TGTGCCAGCCGAGCGGGAGTTATCGGGGAGCTGTTTTTT.

This clonotype came up a few times. The rearrangement uses TRBV5-1 and TRBJ1-1, with D possibly TRBD1 on 5 matching bases. Trimming removed 4 bases at V and 1 base at J, with 14 bases between. Per the germline V gene, CDR1 is SGHRS and CDR2 is YFSETQ. The CDR3 consists of 15 residues. The CDR3 DNA follows: TGCGCCAGCAGCCTGGACTCCGGGGGGAACACTGAAGCTTTCTTT. As protein: CASSLDSGGNTEAFF.

Ten or more counts support this clonotype. The V and J genes are TRBV11-2 and TRBJ1-5, with D hard to call. The CDR3 totals 18 residues. V gave up 5 bases and J gave up 3 bases, with 23 bases separating them. Germline loops: CDR1 SGHAT, CDR2 FQNNGV. As DNA, the CDR3 is TGTGCCAGCAGCCTAGGGAAAGGGCCATCGCTTGACAATCAGCCCCAGCATTTT. Translation gives CASSLGKGPSLDNQPQHF.

The table lists this clonotype with many counts. The rearrangement joins TRBV7-2 to TRBJ1-2, with D tentatively TRBD1 (6 bases). The germline gives CDR1 SGHTA, CDR2 FQGNSA. The CDR3 has 15 amino acids. Deletions cut 5 bases from V and 2 bases from J, with 15 bases between. The CDR3 loop reads CASSPGGQGNYGYTF. The CDR3 DNA follows: TGTGCCAGCAGCCCAGGTGGTCAGGGGAACTATGGCTACACCTTC.

This clonotype was seen at least ten times. The rearrangement joins TRBV12-3 or TRBV12-4 to TRBJ2-5; 9 bases are shared with TRBD2. This CDR3 region has 16 residues. Trimming at V came to 7 bases and at J to 2 bases, leaving 11 bases not matched to a gene. The CDR3 protein is CASTRGSGSGQETQYF. In nucleotides, the CDR3 is TGTGCCAGCACACGTGGTAGCGGGAGTGGTCAAGAGACCCAGTACTTC.

The chain couples TRBV25-1 to TRBJ1-6; D not resolved. V lost 3 bases and J lost 5, with 11 bases in between. This CDR3 is built from 15 residues. Germline CDR1 reads MGHDK; CDR2 reads SYGVNS. The CDR3 here is CASSETRKNNSPLHF. Written as DNA, the CDR3 is TGTGCCAGCAGTGAGACCCGGAAGAATAATTCACCCCTCCACTTT.

This clonotype was seen ten or more times. The chain couples TRBV2 to TRBJ1-1; D is undetermined. The V gene's germline CDR1 is SNHLY and CDR2 FYNNEI. CDR3 length: 14 amino acids. V lost 6 bases and J 4 bases, leaving 15 bases between the germline ends. In DNA form, the CDR3 reads TGTGCCAGCAGGCCCCGATTGGTAGCCACTGAAGCTTTCTTT. Residues: CASRPRLVATEAFF.

This chain links TRBV20-1 with TRBJ2-1, with 8 bases fitting TRBD2. Germline CDR1 DFQATT, CDR2 SNEGSKA (reference sequence). V dropped 1 base and J dropped 5; count of bases not matched to a gene: 13. CDR3 length: 17 residues. The CDR3 loop is CSARGTSWRAIHNEQFF. As DNA, the CDR3 is TGCAGTGCTAGAGGGACTAGCTGGAGGGCCATCCACAATGAGCAGTTCTTC.